This T cell receptor (beta chain) came from a study of cytomegalovirus exposure and HLA in healthy donors. 13 Jbeta primers and 60 Vbeta primers were used for the PCR. Sequencing used immunoSEQ multiplex PCR; TCRdb keeps in-frame clones, though not all of them. The sample's table shows about 88,000 clones. Germline CDR1 and CDR2: MGHDK and SYGVNS. The V and J ends lost 4 bases and 7 bases respectively, with 14 bases between them. The length of the CDR3 is 14 residues. Of note for this clone: The antigen remains unidentified.

Findings of the study overall: Through in vitro validation, three CMV-associated chains were shown to be specific for CMV antigens. Most TCR sequences proved rare, with some public TCRs found in many donors. In most subjects, TCR beta sequences reportedly gave accurate predictions of HLA-A and HLA-B alleles. In all likelihood, a cluster of highly shared sequence variants was a sequencing artifact.

Sequenced sample: PBMCs. The V gene is TRBV25-1, the J gene TRBJ2-1, with D possibly matching TRBD1 (6 bases). The source of this sequence is a girl between 5 and 17 years old in good health and CMV-seropositive. CDR3 bases: TGTGCCAGCAGTGGATCCGGGACACAGAATGAGCAGTTCTTC. Encoded protein: CASSGSGTQNEQFF.